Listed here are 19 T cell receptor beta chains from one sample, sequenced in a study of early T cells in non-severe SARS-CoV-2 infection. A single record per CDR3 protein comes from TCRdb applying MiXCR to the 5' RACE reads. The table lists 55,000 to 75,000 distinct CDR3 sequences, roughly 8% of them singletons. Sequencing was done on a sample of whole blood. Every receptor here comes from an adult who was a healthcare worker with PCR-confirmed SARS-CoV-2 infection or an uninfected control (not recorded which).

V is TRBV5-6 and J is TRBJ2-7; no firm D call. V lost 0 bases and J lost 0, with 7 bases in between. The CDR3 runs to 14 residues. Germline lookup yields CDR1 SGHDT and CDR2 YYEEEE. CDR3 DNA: TGTGCCAGCAGCTTGGGCACCATCTCCTACGAGCAGTACTTC. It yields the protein CASSLGTISYEQYF.

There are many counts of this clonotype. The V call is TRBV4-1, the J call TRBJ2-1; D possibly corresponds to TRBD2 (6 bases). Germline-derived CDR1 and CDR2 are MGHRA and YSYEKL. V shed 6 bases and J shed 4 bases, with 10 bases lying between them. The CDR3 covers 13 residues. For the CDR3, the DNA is TGCGCCAGCAGAGAAGGAGGGTACAATGAGCAGTTCTTC. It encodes CASREGGYNEQFF.

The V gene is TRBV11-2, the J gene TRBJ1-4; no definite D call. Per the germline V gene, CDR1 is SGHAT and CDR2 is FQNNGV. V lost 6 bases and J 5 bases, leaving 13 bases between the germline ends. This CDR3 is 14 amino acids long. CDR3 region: CASSPTPRNEKLFF. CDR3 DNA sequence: TGTGCCAGCAGTCCCACCCCCCGGAATGAAAAACTGTTTTTT.

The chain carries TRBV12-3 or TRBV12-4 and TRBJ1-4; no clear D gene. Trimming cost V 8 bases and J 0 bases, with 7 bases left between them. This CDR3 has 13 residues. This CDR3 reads CASATATNEKLFF. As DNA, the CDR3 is TGTGCCAGCGCCACAGCAACTAATGAAAAACTGTTTTTT.

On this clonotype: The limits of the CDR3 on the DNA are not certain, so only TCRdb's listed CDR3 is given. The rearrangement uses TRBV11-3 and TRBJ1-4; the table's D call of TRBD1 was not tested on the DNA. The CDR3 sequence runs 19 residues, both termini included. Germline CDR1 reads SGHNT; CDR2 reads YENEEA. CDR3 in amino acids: CARPPCPLRTVQLMKNCFF.

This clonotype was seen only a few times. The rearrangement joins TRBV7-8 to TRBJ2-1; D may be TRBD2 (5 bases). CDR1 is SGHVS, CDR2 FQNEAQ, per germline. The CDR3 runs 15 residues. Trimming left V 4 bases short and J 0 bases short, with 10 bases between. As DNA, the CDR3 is TGTGCCAGCAGCTCAGTAGGGAGCTCCTACAATGAGCAGTTCTTC. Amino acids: CASSSVGSSYNEQFF.

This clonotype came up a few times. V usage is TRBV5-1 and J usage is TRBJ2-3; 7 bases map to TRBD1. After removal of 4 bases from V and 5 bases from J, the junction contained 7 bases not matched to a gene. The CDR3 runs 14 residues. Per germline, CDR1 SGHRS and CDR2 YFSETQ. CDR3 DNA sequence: TGCGCCAGCAGCGTGACAGGGAACAAAGATACGCAGTATTTT. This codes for CASSVTGNKDTQYF.

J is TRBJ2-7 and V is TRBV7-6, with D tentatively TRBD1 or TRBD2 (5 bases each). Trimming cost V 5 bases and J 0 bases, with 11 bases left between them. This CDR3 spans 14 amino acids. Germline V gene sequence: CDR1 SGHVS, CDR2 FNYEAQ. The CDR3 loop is CASSPLGASYEQYF. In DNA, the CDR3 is TGTGCCAGCAGCCCCCTCGGGGCCTCCTACGAGCAGTACTTC.

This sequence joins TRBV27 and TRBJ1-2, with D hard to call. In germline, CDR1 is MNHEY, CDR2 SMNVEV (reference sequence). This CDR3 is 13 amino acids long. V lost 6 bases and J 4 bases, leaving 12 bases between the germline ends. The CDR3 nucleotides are TGTGCCAGCAGCTCCAAAAGCCGCTATGGCTACACCTTC. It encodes CASSSKSRYGYTF.

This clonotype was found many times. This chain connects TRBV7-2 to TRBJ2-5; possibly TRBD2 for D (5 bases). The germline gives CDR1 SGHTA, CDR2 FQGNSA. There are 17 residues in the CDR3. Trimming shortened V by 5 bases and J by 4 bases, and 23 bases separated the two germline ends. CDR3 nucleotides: TGTGCCAGCAGCCCGAGACGGGCCGGGATAGGGTCAGAGACCCAGTACTTC. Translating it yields CASSPRRAGIGSETQYF.

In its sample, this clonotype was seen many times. CDR3 DNA: TGCAGTGCTATCCCTCCAGGGGGGCCCTCCTACGAGCAGTACTTC. Protein sequence: CSAIPPGGPSYEQYF. The V gene is TRBV20-1, the J gene TRBJ2-7, with D possibly TRBD1 on 7 matching bases. Trimming stripped 4 bases from V and 0 bases from J, with 16 bases between. In germline, CDR1 is DFQATT, CDR2 SNEGSKA (reference sequence). The length of the CDR3 is 15 residues.

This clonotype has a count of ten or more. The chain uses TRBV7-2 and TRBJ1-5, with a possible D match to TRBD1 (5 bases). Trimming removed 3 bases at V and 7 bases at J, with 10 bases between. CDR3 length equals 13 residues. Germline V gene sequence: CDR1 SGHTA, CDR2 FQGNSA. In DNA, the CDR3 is TGTGCCAGCAGCTTGGAGACAGCGCAGCCCCAGCATTTT. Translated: CASSLETAQPQHF.

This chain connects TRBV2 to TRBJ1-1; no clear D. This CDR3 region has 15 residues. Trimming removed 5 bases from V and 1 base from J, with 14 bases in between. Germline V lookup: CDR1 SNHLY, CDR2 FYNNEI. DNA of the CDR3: TGTGCCAGCAGTCGTCGCTTAGGGCCGAACACTGAAGCTTTCTTT. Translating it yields CASSRRLGPNTEAFF.

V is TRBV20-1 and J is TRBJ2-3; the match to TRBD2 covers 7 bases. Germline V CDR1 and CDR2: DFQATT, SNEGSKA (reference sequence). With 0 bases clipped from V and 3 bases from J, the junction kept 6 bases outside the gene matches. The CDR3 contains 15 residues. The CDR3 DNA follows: TGCAGTGCTAGAGATCGGGCGGGAGCAACAGATACGCAGTATTTT. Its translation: CSARDRAGATDTQYF.

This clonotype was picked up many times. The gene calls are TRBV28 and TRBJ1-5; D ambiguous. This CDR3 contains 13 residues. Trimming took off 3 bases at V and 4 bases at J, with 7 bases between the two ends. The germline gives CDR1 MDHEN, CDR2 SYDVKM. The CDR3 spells CASSLPLNQPQHF. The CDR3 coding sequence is TGTGCCAGCAGTTTGCCGCTTAATCAGCCCCAGCATTTT. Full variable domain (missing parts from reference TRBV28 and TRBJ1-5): DVKVTQSSRYLVKRTGEKVFLECVQDMDHENMFWYRQDPGLGLRLIYFSYDVKMKEKGDIPEGYSVSREKKERFSLILESASTNQTSMYLCASSLPLNQPQHFGDGTRLSIL.

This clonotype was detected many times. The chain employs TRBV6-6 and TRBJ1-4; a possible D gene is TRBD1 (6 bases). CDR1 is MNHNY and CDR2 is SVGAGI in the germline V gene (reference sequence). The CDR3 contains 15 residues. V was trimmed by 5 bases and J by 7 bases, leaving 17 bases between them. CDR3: CASSNPQGPSEKLFF. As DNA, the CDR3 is TGTGCCAGCAGTAACCCACAGGGCCCAAGTGAAAAACTGTTTTTT.

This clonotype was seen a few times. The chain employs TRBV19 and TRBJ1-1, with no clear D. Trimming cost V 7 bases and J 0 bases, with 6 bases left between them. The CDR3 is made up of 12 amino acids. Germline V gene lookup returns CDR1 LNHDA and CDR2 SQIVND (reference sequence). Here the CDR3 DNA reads TGTGCCAGTACCAACATGAACACTGAAGCTTTCTTT. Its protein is CASTNMNTEAFF. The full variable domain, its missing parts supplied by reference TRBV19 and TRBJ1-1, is DGGITQSPKYLFRKEGQNVTLSCEQNLNHDAMYWYRQDPGQGLRLIYYSQIVNDFQKGDIAEGYSVSREKKESFPLTVTSAQKNPTAFYLCASTNMNTEAFFGQGTRLTVV.

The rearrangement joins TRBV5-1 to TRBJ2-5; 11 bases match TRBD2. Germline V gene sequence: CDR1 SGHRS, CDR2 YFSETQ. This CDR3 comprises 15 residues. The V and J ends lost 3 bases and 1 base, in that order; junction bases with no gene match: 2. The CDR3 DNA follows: TGCGCCAGCAGCTCTAGCGGGAGGCTCCAAGAGACCCAGTACTTC. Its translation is CASSSSGRLQETQYF.

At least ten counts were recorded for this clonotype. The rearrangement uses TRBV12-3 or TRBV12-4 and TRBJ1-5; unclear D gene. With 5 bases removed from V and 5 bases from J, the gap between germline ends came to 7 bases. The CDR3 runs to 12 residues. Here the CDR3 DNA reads TGTGCCAGCAGTCGTGGGTATCAGCCCCAGCATTTT. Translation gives CASSRGYQPQHF.